Presented here are 3 T cell receptor beta chains from one specimen sequenced in a study of T cells in tuberculosis. Sequenced by immunoSEQ multiplex PCR; TCRdb stores in-frame clones only, minus some. The sample contains some 28,000 clones, around 89% of which appear only once. Sequenced sample: PBMCs. The receptors here all came from a donor aged 5 to 30 with latent tuberculosis or without tuberculosis infection.

Only a few counts were recorded for this clone. The chain recombines TRBV5-4 with TRBJ2-7; D perhaps matches TRBD1 (6 bases). This CDR3 comprises 15 residues. Trimming pared 0 bases from V and 4 bases from J, leaving 14 bases between. In germline, CDR1 is SGHNT, CDR2 YYREEE (reference sequence). CDR3 sequence (DNA): TGTGCCAGCAGCTTGGGTGACAGGAGTCCTTACGAGCAGTACTTC. Translating gives CASSLGDRSPYEQYF. The whole variable domain, remainder taken from reference TRBV5-4 and TRBJ2-7, is ETGVTQSPTHLIKTRGQQVTLRCSSQSGHNTVSWYQQALGQGPQFIFQYYREEENGRGNFPPRFSGLQFPNYSSELNVNALELDDSALYLCASSLGDRSPYEQYFGPGTRLTVT.

The chain has TRBV6-1 and TRBJ1-5, with a tentative D call TRBD1 (6 bases). The ends were cut back, 1 base at V and 9 bases at J, with 10 bases in the middle. The CDR3 covers 13 residues. Germline values: CDR1 MNHNS, CDR2 SASEGT. CDR3 residues: CASSEEQGSPQHF. The CDR3 DNA sequence: TGTGCCAGCAGTGAAGAACAGGGCTCGCCCCAGCATTTT.

The chain joins TRBV28 to TRBJ2-3, with D possibly matching TRBD2 (7 bases). Trimming pared 3 bases from V and 3 bases from J, leaving 13 bases between. CDR3 length: 15 residues. The germline V gene has CDR1 MDHEN and CDR2 SYDVKM. Here the CDR3 DNA reads TGTGCCAGCAGTTTTGAGGGGGGGCAGACAGATACGCAGTATTTT. Protein sequence: CASSFEGGQTDTQYF. The whole variable domain, filled in from reference TRBV28 and TRBJ2-3, reads DVKVTQSSRYLVKRTGEKVFLECVQDMDHENMFWYRQDPGLGLRLIYFSYDVKMKEKGDIPEGYSVSREKKERFSLILESASTNQTSMYLCASSFEGGQTDTQYFGPGTRLTVL.